What follows are 22 T cell receptor beta chains derived from one specimen sequenced in a study of cytomegalovirus exposure and HLA in healthy donors (dated by TCRdb to about 2017). Receptors were amplified or captured by the immunoSEQ multiplex PCR assay. The multiplex PCR relied on a mix of 60 forward primers for TCR Vbeta segments and 13 reverse primers for TCR Jbeta segments. Imported from immuneACCESS, the table was reduced by TCRdb to in-frame sequences with V and J called. These copies leave out some clones; in studies compared against another copy, an unresolved V gene accounts for under half, and the cause of the remainder is not known. The sample table lists around 99,000 clones, 81% of them with a count of one. More than 2% of the sample rests with the top ten. Material for sequencing was PBMCs. Receptors originate from a man aged 25-45 years in good health and CMV-seronegative.

On this clone: Relative to the germline gene, one junction end is altered; a read error may explain this. The rearrangement uses TRBV7-7 and TRBJ2-5; D ambiguous. The CDR3 has 13 amino acids. CDR1 is SSHAT, CDR2 FNYEAQ, per germline (reference sequence). CDR3 sequence: CASSLGNQETQYF. The DNA of the CDR3 is TGTGCTAGCAGCTTGGGCAATCAAGAGACCCAGTACTTC.

The CDR3 is CASSPTSGPDEQYF. The DNA of the CDR3 is TGTGCCAGCAGCCCGACTAGCGGCCCCGACGAGCAGTACTTC. The chain uses TRBV7-9 and TRBJ2-7; 9 bases align to TRBD2. Germline values: CDR1 SEHNR, CDR2 FQNEAQ (reference sequence). The ends lost 5 bases at V and 5 bases at J; junction bases unmatched: 7. There are 14 residues in the CDR3.

The V call is TRBV28, the J call TRBJ2-7, with a possible D match to TRBD2 (5 bases). This CDR3 is 14 amino acids long. Germline lookup yields CDR1 MDHEN and CDR2 SYDVKM. V was clipped by 7 bases and J by 0 bases, with 13 bases between them. CDR3 DNA: TGTGCCAGCACCCACGGGGAGAGCTCCTACGAGCAGTACTTC. This sequence encodes CASTHGESSYEQYF.

V usage is TRBV27 and J usage is TRBJ2-4, with a tentative D call TRBD1 (6 bases). V lost 3 bases and J 12 bases, leaving 21 bases between the germline ends. Germline CDR1 and CDR2: MNHEY and SMNVEV (reference sequence). The CDR3 is made up of 15 amino acids. Here the CDR3 reads CASSFTRSRTGTQYF. The CDR3 bases are TGTGCCAGCAGTTTTACTCGATCTAGAACAGGGACTCAGTACTTC.

V and J are TRBV27 and TRBJ2-7; D may be TRBD1 (5 bases). CDR3 length: 13 residues. Germline V gene lookup returns CDR1 MNHEY and CDR2 SMNVEV (reference sequence). Trimming took off 2 bases at V and 3 bases at J, with 8 bases between the two ends. The CDR3 DNA sequence: TGTGCCAGCAGTTTAGGGGCCGGCTACGAGCAGTACTTC. This codes for CASSLGAGYEQYF.

V is TRBV27 and J is TRBJ1-1, with unresolved D. Trimming removed 5 bases at V and 0 bases at J, with 10 bases between. This CDR3 has 14 residues. CDR1 and CDR2 (germline): MNHEY, SMNVEV (reference sequence). The CDR3 DNA reads as TGTGCCAGCAGTCCTCACACGCTGAACACTGAAGCTTTCTTT. Amino acid sequence: CASSPHTLNTEAFF.

The genes are TRBV6-5 and TRBJ2-1, with 7 bases matching TRBD2. Germline V lookup: CDR1 MNHEY, CDR2 SVGAGI. With V trimmed by 5 bases and J by 2 bases, 6 bases remained unmatched. This CDR3 is built from 15 residues. In DNA, the CDR3 is TGTGCCAGCAGTCCCGGACTAGGCACCTACAATGAGCAGTTCTTC. Amino acid sequence: CASSPGLGTYNEQFF.

The genes are TRBV7-2 and TRBJ2-7, with TRBD1 identical over 8 bases. The CDR3 is made up of 12 amino acids. Germline V gene sequence: CDR1 SGHTA, CDR2 FQGNSA. The ends lost 5 bases at V and 4 bases at J; junction bases unmatched: 1. The CDR3 region is CASSGQGYEQYF. In nucleotides, the CDR3 is TGTGCCAGCAGCGGACAGGGATACGAGCAGTACTTC. Based on the CDR3 plus reference TRBV7-2 and TRBJ2-7, the full variable domain is GAGVSQSPSNKVTEKGKDVELRCDPISGHTALYWYRQSLGQGLEFLIYFQGNSAPDKSGLPSDRFSAERTGGSVSTLTIQRTQQEDSAVYLCASSGQGYEQYFGPGTRLTVT.

The chain recombines TRBV5-1 with TRBJ2-2; D is possibly TRBD2 (5 bases). Germline V gene sequence: CDR1 SGHRS, CDR2 YFSETQ. The CDR3 runs 16 residues. V was pared by 4 bases and J by 3 bases, with 16 bases between. The CDR3 here is CASSRRVVGDTGELFF. DNA for the CDR3: TGCGCCAGCAGCCGTAGGGTAGTCGGGGACACCGGGGAGCTGTTTTTT.

This clone was detected once. The rearrangement links TRBV6-6 to TRBJ2-4; 8 bases fit TRBD1. Germline trimming cut 7 bases from V and 0 bases from J; bases unmatched to any gene: 8. The CDR3 spans 16 residues. Germline V gives CDR1 MNHNY, CDR2 SVGAGI (reference sequence). For the CDR3, the DNA is TGTGCCAGCATCCTTGGGACAGGTCTAGCCAAAAACATTCAGTACTTC. Translated, it gives CASILGTGLAKNIQYF.

The chain joins TRBV18 to TRBJ1-1; no clear D. The V end lost 1 base, the J end lost 3 bases, and 12 bases lay between the germline ends. CDR1 is KGHSH and CDR2 is LQKENI in the germline V gene. This CDR3 comprises 15 residues. CDR3 DNA: TGTGCCAGCTCACCACGGCAAGCGAAGGACACTGAAGCTTTCTTT. The encoded protein is CASSPRQAKDTEAFF.

This CDR3 reads CAISGGLAGGKNANTGELFF. The CDR3 DNA follows: TGTGCCATCAGTGGGGGACTAGCGGGGGGGAAAAACGCGAACACCGGGGAGCTGTTTTTT. The V gene is TRBV10-3, the J gene TRBJ2-2; 16 nucleotides align to TRBD2. The length of the CDR3 is 20 residues. With 4 bases clipped from V and 0 bases from J, the junction kept 8 bases outside the gene matches. Germline-derived CDR1 and CDR2 are ENHRY and SYGVKD.

The V gene is TRBV28, the J gene TRBJ2-7; TRBD1 is a possible D gene (5 bases). Germline V gives CDR1 MDHEN, CDR2 SYDVKM. Deletions cut 3 bases from V and 5 bases from J, with 17 bases between. The CDR3 runs 15 residues. The DNA of the CDR3 is TGTGCCAGCAGTTTCCGGGTCCTAAAGGACAACGAGCAGTACTTC. This encodes CASSFRVLKDNEQYF.

This chain links TRBV30 with TRBJ1-3, with TRBD1 identical over 9 bases. This CDR3 is built from 14 residues. After removal of 4 bases from V and 4 bases from J, the junction contained 5 bases not matched to a gene. The germline V gene encodes CDR1 GTSNPN and CDR2 SVGIG (reference sequence). The CDR3 DNA follows: TGTGCCTGGACCCGGGACAGGGTGGGAAACACCATATATTTT. The encoded protein is CAWTRDRVGNTIYF.

The V call is TRBV11-1, the J call TRBJ2-7; 13 nucleotides agree with TRBD2. The CDR3 is made up of 15 amino acids. The V and J ends lost 5 bases and 4 bases, in that order; junction bases with no gene match: 5. Germline V gives CDR1 SGHAT, CDR2 FQDESV (reference sequence). The CDR3 region is CASSQGTSGVYEQYF. For the CDR3, the DNA is TGTGCCAGCAGCCAAGGGACTAGCGGGGTTTACGAGCAGTACTTC. The full variable domain, completed using reference TRBV11-1 and TRBJ2-7, is EAEVAQSPRYKITEKSQAVAFWCDPISGHATLYWYRQILGQGPELLVQFQDESVVDDSQLPKDRFSAERLKGVDSTLKIQPAELGDSAMYLCASSQGTSGVYEQYFGPGTRLTVT.

V and J are TRBV29-1 and TRBJ2-7; 9 nucleotides agree with TRBD1. Trimming took 0 bases from V and 3 from J; bases not matched to a gene: 3. The CDR3 is 14 residues long. Germline V gene sequence: CDR1 SQVTM, CDR2 ANQGSEA. In DNA form, the CDR3 reads TGCAGCGTTGAAGATGGGGACAGGGACTACGAGCAGTACTTC. Translation gives CSVEDGDRDYEQYF.

This clone has just a few counts. CDR3 amino acids: CASSAHRATNEKLFF. DNA of the CDR3: TGTGCCAGCAGCGCTCACCGGGCAACTAATGAAAAACTGTTTTTT. The chain employs TRBV7-9 and TRBJ1-4; D unclear. CDR3 length: 15 residues. Trimming cost V 5 bases and J 0 bases, with 10 bases left between them. Per germline, CDR1 SEHNR and CDR2 FQNEAQ (reference sequence).

The sample holds a few counts of this clone. The V call is TRBV7-9, the J call TRBJ1-1; unclear D gene. Germline CDR1 SEHNR, CDR2 FQNEAQ (reference sequence). This CDR3 is 13 amino acids long. The ends were cut back, 3 bases at V and 0 bases at J, with 5 bases in the middle. The CDR3 DNA is TGTGCCAGCAGCTTCCCCATGAACACTGAAGCTTTCTTT. The encoded protein is CASSFPMNTEAFF.

This rearrangement joins TRBV4-2 to TRBJ1-2, with TRBD1 matching 7 bases. The V gene's germline CDR1 is LGHNA and CDR2 YNFKEQ. The CDR3 loop spans 16 amino acids. Trimming took 1 base from V and 0 from J; bases not matched to a gene: 5. Written as DNA, the CDR3 is TGTGCCAGCAGCCAAGGAGGGACAGACTCTAACTATGGCTACACCTTC. This gives the protein CASSQGGTDSNYGYTF.

The gene calls are TRBV5-1 and TRBJ1-1; 7 nucleotides align to TRBD1. V shed 3 bases and J 1 base; nucleotides not matched to a gene: 3. The length of the CDR3 is 14 residues. Germline loops: CDR1 SGHRS, CDR2 YFSETQ. The CDR3 nucleotides read TGCGCCAGCAGCTCGGGGACAGCGAACACTGAAGCTTTCTTT. Protein product: CASSSGTANTEAFF.

V gene TRBV14 combines with J gene TRBJ2-1, with TRBD2 matching 7 bases. This CDR3 is built from 14 residues. Germline trimming cut 4 bases from V and 3 bases from J; bases unmatched to any gene: 3. Germline V lookup: CDR1 SGHDN, CDR2 FVKESK. In DNA form, the CDR3 reads TGTGCCAGCAGCCGCCCGGGGGGCTACAATGAGCAGTTCTTC. Its translation: CASSRPGGYNEQFF.

The chain recombines TRBV28 with TRBJ2-5; D is perhaps TRBD2 (7 bases). This CDR3 is 16 amino acids long. V gave up 7 bases and J gave up 1 base, with 19 bases separating them. The germline CDR1 and CDR2 sequences are MDHEN and SYDVKM. This chain's CDR3 is CASTPGGAGAQETQYF. The CDR3 nucleotides are TGTGCCAGCACCCCTGGGGGGGCCGGGGCCCAAGAGACCCAGTACTTC. The variable domain in full, completed from reference TRBV28 and TRBJ2-5, reads DVKVTQSSRYLVKRTGEKVFLECVQDMDHENMFWYRQDPGLGLRLIYFSYDVKMKEKGDIPEGYSVSREKKERFSLILESASTNQTSMYLCASTPGGAGAQETQYFGPGTRLLVL.